A single sample is the source of the 14 T cell receptor beta chains below, sequenced in a study of CD4 T cell repertoires in COVID-19. What these receptors recognize is not known. The table came from immunoSEQ multiplex PCR; TCRdb's copy has only in-frame clones and leaves some out. The sample includes some 500 clones, under 25% seen only once; the top ten take roughly 53%. This sample comprised memory CD4+ T cells, cultured in vitro, obtained after recovery from COVID-19. The receptors were gathered from a human donor who had COVID-19.

The chain links TRBV11-1 to TRBJ2-7; D is perhaps TRBD1 or TRBD2 (6 bases each). The CDR3 has 13 residues. V shed 2 bases and J shed 6 bases, with 11 bases lying between them. CDR1 is SGHAT and CDR2 is FQDESV in the germline V gene (reference sequence). CDR3 protein: CASSLSGGGEQYF. The CDR3 DNA is TGTGCCAGCAGCTTATCCGGAGGGGGCGAGCAGTACTTC.

This chain links TRBV6-5 with TRBJ2-1, with D uncertain. The CDR3 contains 15 residues. V was cut by 4 bases and J by 5 bases, with 15 bases left in between. CDR1 is MNHEY, CDR2 SVGAGI, per germline. CDR3 sequence: CASSSKPGPNNEQFF. In DNA form, the CDR3 reads TGTGCCAGCAGTTCCAAACCGGGCCCCAACAATGAGCAGTTCTTC.

This clone was found a few times. The V gene is TRBV10-3, the J gene TRBJ1-2; 11 bases fit TRBD1. The CDR3 loop spans 14 amino acids. The germline V gene encodes CDR1 ENHRY and CDR2 SYGVKD. V trimming: 6 bases; J trimming: 4 bases; junction bases outside the gene matches: 4. CDR3 sequence (DNA): TGTGCCATCAGCGGACAGGGGGCCGGCTATGGCTACACCTTC. Protein sequence: CAISGQGAGYGYTF.

By share, this clone ranks as medium-sized. The rearrangement uses TRBV6-4 and TRBJ2-1; 7 nucleotides align to TRBD2. Germline trimming cut 3 bases from V and 6 bases from J; bases unmatched to any gene: 8. Germline-derived CDR1 and CDR2 are MRHNA and SNTAGT. CDR3 length: 15 amino acids. The chain's CDR3 is CASSELGLVTNEQFF. DNA of the CDR3: TGTGCCAGCAGTGAATTAGGACTAGTAACCAATGAGCAGTTCTTC.

The chain couples TRBV9 to TRBJ2-2; TRBD2 aligns across 8 bases. This CDR3 has 14 residues. Unmatched junction bases numbered 9, after V lost 8 bases and J lost 6 bases. Germline CDR1 reads SGDLS; CDR2 reads YYNGEE. DNA for the CDR3: TGTGCCAGGCAACGGGGGGGCGGCGCCGGGGAGCTGTTTTTT. Amino acid sequence: CARQRGGGAGELFF.

CDR3 in DNA: TGTGCCAGCAGCCAGGCGTGGGGGGCCGACACCGGGGAGCTGTTTTTT. Translating gives CASSQAWGADTGELFF. This chain uses TRBV14 with TRBJ2-2, with D perhaps given as TRBD1 or TRBD2 (6 bases each). V lost 3 bases and J 3 bases, leaving 14 bases between the germline ends. CDR3 size: 16 residues. Germline V gives CDR1 SGHDN, CDR2 FVKESK. The whole variable domain, filled in from reference TRBV14 and TRBJ2-2, reads EAGVTQFPSHSVIEKGQTVTLRCDPISGHDNLYWYRRVMGKEIKFLLHFVKESKQDESGMPNNRFLAERTGGTYSTLKVQPAELEDSGVYFCASSQAWGADTGELFFGEGSRLTVL.

The chain carries TRBV20-1 and TRBJ1-2; 7 bases are a match to TRBD1. The CDR3 runs to 13 residues. Looked up from germline, CDR1 is DFQATT and CDR2 is SNEGSKA (reference sequence). With V trimmed by 3 bases and J by 3 bases, 4 bases remained unmatched. DNA for the CDR3: TGCAGTGCTAGTGTCAGGGGGGACTATGGCTACACCTTC. It is translated as CSASVRGDYGYTF.

The chain has TRBV6-5 and TRBJ1-2; D is undetermined. The CDR3 sequence is 13 residues long. Germline V gene sequence: CDR1 MNHEY, CDR2 SVGAGI. V shed 4 bases and J shed 3 bases, with 9 bases lying between them. The CDR3, as DNA: TGTGCCAGCAGTTCCCGGGTCCACTATGGCTACACCTTC. Its protein is CASSSRVHYGYTF.

By proportion, this clone is medium-sized (0.01 to 0.1%). The genes are TRBV29-1 and TRBJ2-7; D tentatively reads TRBD1 or TRBD2 (5 bases each). This CDR3 has 14 amino acids. The V end was cut by 7 bases, the J end by 4 bases, with 20 bases between. Germline V gives CDR1 SQVTM, CDR2 ANQGSEA. CDR3: CSARGVGTAYEQYF. Written as DNA, the CDR3 is TGCAGCGCCCGAGGGGTCGGGACGGCTTACGAGCAGTACTTC.

This clone was observed a few times. This chain's CDR3 is CASRRKPNQETQYF. The CDR3 DNA follows: TGTGCCAGTAGAAGGAAACCTAACCAAGAGACCCAGTACTTC. The rearrangement links TRBV19 to TRBJ2-5; D is undetermined. V was pared by 6 bases and J by 0 bases, with 11 bases between. Germline CDR1 reads LNHDA; CDR2 reads SQIVND (reference sequence). The CDR3 is 14 amino acids.

This clone was observed a few times. The rearrangement joins TRBV6-5 to TRBJ2-5, with TRBD1 identical over 11 bases. This CDR3 is built from 15 residues. Germline trimming cut 6 bases from V and 5 bases from J; bases unmatched to any gene: 8. The germline CDR1 and CDR2 sequences are MNHEY and SVGAGI. The CDR3 sequence is CASSRRDRGGETQYF. In DNA form, the CDR3 reads TGTGCCAGCAGCCGCCGGGACAGGGGGGGGGAGACCCAGTACTTC.

Only a few counts were recorded for this clone. Here the CDR3 reads CASSRGTGGGNTEAFF. The CDR3 DNA reads TGTGCCAGCAGCCGAGGGACAGGTGGTGGGAACACTGAAGCTTTCTTT. The chain employs TRBV3-1 (or the pseudogene TRBV3-2) and TRBJ1-1; 8 nucleotides line up with TRBD1. CDR1 and CDR2 (germline): LGHDT, YNNKEL (reference sequence). Unmatched junction bases numbered 8, after V lost 4 bases and J lost 1 base. The CDR3 is 16 amino acids.

There are a few counts of this clone. The chain uses TRBV14 and TRBJ2-3; no reliable D call. CDR1 and CDR2 (germline): SGHDN, FVKESK. V lost 0 bases to trimming and J lost 7 bases, with 8 bases between them. The CDR3 consists of 13 residues. CDR3 region: CASSQDPPYTQYF. CDR3 nucleotide sequence: TGTGCCAGCAGCCAAGATCCCCCGTATACGCAGTATTTT.

This clone counts as medium-sized. The chain carries TRBV18 and TRBJ2-3; 8 bases fit TRBD2. Germline values: CDR1 KGHSH, CDR2 LQKENI. V lost 2 bases to trimming and J lost 1 base; unmatched junction nucleotides: 2. There are 15 residues in the CDR3. This CDR3 reads CASSPYSGGTDTQYF. The CDR3 DNA reads TGTGCCAGCTCACCATATAGCGGGGGCACAGATACGCAGTATTTT.